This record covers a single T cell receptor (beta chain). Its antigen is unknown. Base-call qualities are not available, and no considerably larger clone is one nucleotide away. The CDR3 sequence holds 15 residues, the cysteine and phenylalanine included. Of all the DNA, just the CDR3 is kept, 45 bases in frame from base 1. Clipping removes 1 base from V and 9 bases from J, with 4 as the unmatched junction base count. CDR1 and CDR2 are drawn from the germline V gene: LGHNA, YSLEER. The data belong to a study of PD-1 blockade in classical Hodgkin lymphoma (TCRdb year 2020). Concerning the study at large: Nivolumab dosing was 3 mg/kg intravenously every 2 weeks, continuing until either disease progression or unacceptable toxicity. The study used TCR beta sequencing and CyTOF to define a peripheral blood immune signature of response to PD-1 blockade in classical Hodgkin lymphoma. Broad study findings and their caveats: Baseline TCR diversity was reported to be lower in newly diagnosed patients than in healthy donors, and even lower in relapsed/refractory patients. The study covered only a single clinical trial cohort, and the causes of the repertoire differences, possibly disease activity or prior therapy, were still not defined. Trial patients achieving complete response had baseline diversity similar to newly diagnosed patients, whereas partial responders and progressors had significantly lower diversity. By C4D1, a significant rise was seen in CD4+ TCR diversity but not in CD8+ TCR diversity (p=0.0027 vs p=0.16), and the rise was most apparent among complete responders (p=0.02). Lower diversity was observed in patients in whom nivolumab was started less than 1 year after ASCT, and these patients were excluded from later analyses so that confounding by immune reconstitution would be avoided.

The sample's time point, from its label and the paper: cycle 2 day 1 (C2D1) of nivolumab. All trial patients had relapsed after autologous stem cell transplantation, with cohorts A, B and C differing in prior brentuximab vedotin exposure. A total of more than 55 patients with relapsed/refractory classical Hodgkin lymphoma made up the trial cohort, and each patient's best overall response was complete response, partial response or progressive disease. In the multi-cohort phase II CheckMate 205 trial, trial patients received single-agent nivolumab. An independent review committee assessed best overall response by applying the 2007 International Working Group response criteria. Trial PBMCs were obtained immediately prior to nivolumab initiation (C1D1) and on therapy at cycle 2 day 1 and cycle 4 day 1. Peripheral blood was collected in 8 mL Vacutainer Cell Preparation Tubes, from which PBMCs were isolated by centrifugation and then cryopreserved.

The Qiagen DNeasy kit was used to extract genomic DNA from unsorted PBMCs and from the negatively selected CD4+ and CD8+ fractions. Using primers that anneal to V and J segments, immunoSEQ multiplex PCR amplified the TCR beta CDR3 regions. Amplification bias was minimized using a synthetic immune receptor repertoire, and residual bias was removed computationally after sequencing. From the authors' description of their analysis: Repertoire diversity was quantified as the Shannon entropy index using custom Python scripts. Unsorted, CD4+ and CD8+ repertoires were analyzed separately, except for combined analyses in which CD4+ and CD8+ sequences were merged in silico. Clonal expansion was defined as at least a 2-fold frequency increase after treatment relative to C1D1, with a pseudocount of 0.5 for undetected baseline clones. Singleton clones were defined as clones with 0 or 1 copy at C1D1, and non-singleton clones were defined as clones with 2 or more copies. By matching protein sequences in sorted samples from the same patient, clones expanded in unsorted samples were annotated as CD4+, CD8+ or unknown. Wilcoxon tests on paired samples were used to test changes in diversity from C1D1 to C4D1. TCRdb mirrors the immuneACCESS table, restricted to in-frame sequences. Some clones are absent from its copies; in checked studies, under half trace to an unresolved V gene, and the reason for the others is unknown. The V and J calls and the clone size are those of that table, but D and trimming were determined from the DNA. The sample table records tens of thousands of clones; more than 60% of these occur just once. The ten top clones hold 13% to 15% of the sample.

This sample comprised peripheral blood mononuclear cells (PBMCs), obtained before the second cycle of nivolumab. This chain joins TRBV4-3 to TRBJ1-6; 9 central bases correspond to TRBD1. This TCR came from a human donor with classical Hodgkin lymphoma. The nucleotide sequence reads TGCGCCAGCAGCCAAGCCGGGACAGGGCGTTCACCCCTCCACTTT. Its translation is CASSQAGTGRSPLHF.